This TCR beta chain was found in a study of T cells in tumors and immune-related adverse events. V lost 4 bases, J lost 8 bases, and 5 bases stayed unmatched. Germline CDR1 SGHRS, CDR2 YFSETQ. This CDR3 is 14 amino acids long. Clones were read by immunoSEQ multiplex PCR, and TCRdb kept only the in-frame ones, dropping some. The sample contains a few thousand clones, roughly 82% of which appear only once. The chain joins TRBV5-1 to TRBJ2-1, with 11 bases identical to TRBD2. The sequenced sample was skin tissue, obtained from a patient treated with anti-PD-1 therapy. This receptor was taken from a female donor with metastatic renal cell carcinoma. The CDR3 region has the DNA TGCGCCAGCAGCGCGGGACTAGCGGTGGATGAGCAGTTCTTC. It yields the protein CASSAGLAVDEQFF. Combining the CDR3 with reference TRBV5-1 and TRBJ2-1 gives the whole variable domain KAGVTQTPRYLIKTRGQQVTLSCSPISGHRSVSWYQQTPGQGLQFLFEYFSETQRNKGNFPGRFSGRQFSNSRSEMNVSTLELGDSALYLCASSAGLAVDEQFFGPGTRLTVL.